This section outlines one TCR beta chain sequence together with its context. CDR3 length: 15 residues. The germline gives CDR1 MNHEY, CDR2 SVGAGI. V was clipped by 5 bases and J by 3 bases; unmatched bases: 9. The source of the sample is a study of cytomegalovirus exposure and HLA in healthy donors. About the research overall: Unique TCRs numbering some 93 million, obtained from HLA-typed donors, made up an early data release.

It was with 60 Vbeta and 13 Jbeta primers that the PCR ran. Profiled with immunoSEQ multiplex PCR; TCRdb holds only in-frame clones, not every one. The data show some 65,000 clones, 62% seen once. The chain employs TRBV6-5 and TRBJ2-7; 8 positions agree with TRBD1. The TCR was taken from a man younger than 45 in good health and CMV-seronegative. Input material: PBMCs. CDR3 nucleotides: TGTGCCAGCAGTAGTACAGGGGGACAAAACTACGAGCAGTACTTC. It translates to CASSSTGGQNYEQYF.